The clone carrying this T cell receptor beta chain has ten or more counts. Its specificity is not known. This entry is derived from a study of early T cells in non-severe SARS-CoV-2 infection. Per the germline V gene, CDR1 is LGHNA and CDR2 is YSLEER. The V and J ends lost 1 base and 6 bases respectively, with 17 bases between them. The CDR3 is 16 amino acids. Unique molecular identifiers were added to individual cDNA molecules. TCRdb re-analysed the 5' RACE reads in MiXCR, keeping a single row per CDR3 protein. The table records about 30,000 distinct CDR3 sequences, 4.5% to 7% of them present only once. The study's findings and limits: VDJdb-based matching was biased toward anti-spike CD8 responses and missed private and CD4 specificities.

The chain couples TRBV4-3 to TRBJ2-3, with D possibly being TRBD1 (5 bases). Specimen: whole blood. The sequence derives from an adult who was a healthcare worker with PCR-confirmed SARS-CoV-2 infection or an uninfected control (not recorded which). The CDR3 DNA is TGCGCCAGCAGCCAAGGTTTCGGGTCACCAGGGGATACGCAGTATTTT. Translation: CASSQGFGSPGDTQYF.